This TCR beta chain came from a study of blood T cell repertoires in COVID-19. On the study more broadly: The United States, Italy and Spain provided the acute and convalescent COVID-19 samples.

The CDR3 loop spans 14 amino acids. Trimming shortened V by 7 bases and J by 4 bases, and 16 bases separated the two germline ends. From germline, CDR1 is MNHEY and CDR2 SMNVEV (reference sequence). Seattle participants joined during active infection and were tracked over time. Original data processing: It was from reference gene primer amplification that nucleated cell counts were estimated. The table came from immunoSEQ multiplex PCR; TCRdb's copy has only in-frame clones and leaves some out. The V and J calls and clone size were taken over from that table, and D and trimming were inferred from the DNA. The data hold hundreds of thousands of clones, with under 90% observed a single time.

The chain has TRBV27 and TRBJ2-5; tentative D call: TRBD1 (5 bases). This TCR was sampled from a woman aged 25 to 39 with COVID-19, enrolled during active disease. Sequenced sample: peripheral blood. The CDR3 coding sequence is TGTGCCAGCACCGACGGGTCCCAGGGAGAGACCCAGTACTTC. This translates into CASTDGSQGETQYF.